Below, 11 T cell receptor beta chains from the same sample are listed, as sequenced in a study of memory CD4+ T cells and cytomegalovirus serostatus. Single viable CD3+CD4+CD8-CD45RO+ cells were sorted as the memory CD4+ T cells. Profiled with immunoSEQ multiplex PCR; TCRdb holds only in-frame clones, not every one. The data show about 59,000 clones, 80% seen once. Sequencing used memory CD4+ T cells from blood. The source is an adult in good health and CMV-seronegative. Some clones in this sample may be carry-over from other donors' samples.

The rearrangement joins TRBV14 to TRBJ1-1; perhaps TRBD1 as D (6 bases). Germline CDR1 and CDR2: SGHDN and FVKESK. This CDR3 is built from 13 residues. Trimming cost V 5 bases and J 2 bases, with 9 bases left between them. The chain's CDR3 is CASSAQGNTEAFF. CDR3 nucleotides: TGTGCCAGCAGCGCACAGGGTAACACTGAAGCTTTCTTT.

The gene calls are TRBV5-1 and TRBJ2-7; a possible D gene is TRBD1 (6 bases). CDR1 SGHRS and CDR2 YFSETQ come from the germline V gene. The CDR3 has 15 residues. V was shortened by 0 bases and J by 2 bases, with 12 bases between the two germline ends. CDR3 loop: CASSLATGIPYEQYF. In DNA, the CDR3 is TGCGCCAGCAGCTTGGCCACAGGGATCCCCTACGAGCAGTACTTC.

The chain employs TRBV2 and TRBJ1-4; TRBD1 matches at 7 bases. Trimming took 1 base from V and 8 from J; bases not matched to a gene: 7. The CDR3 has 15 residues. The germline gives CDR1 SNHLY, CDR2 FYNNEI. CDR3 in DNA: TGTGCCAGCAGTGAAGAGATGACAGGGTACGAAAAACTGTTTTTT. Translating it yields CASSEEMTGYEKLFF.

The V gene is TRBV5-8, the J gene TRBJ2-3, with 10 nucleotides matching TRBD2. CDR1 SGHTS and CDR2 YDEGEE come from the germline V gene. The V and J ends lost 4 bases and 2 bases, in that order; junction bases with no gene match: 4. The length of the CDR3 is 15 residues. Written as DNA, the CDR3 is TGTGCCAGCAGCCAGCGGGGGGGCCCCACAGATACGCAGTATTTT. Translation: CASSQRGGPTDTQYF.

The chain has TRBV2 and TRBJ2-7, with D possibly matching TRBD1 (6 bases). V lost 7 bases and J 2 bases, leaving 15 bases between the germline ends. In germline, CDR1 is SNHLY, CDR2 FYNNEI. CDR3 length equals 14 residues. The CDR3 here is CASKLQGVAYEQYF. The CDR3 DNA reads TGTGCCAGCAAGCTACAGGGTGTCGCCTACGAGCAGTACTTC.

CDR3 region: CASSHGQGRNERLFF. DNA of the CDR3: TGCGCCAGCAGCCATGGACAGGGAAGAAATGAGCGGCTGTTTTTT. This rearrangement joins TRBV5-1 to TRBJ1-4; TRBD1 matches at 8 bases. The CDR3 sequence is 15 residues long. CDR1 and CDR2 from the germline V gene are SGHRS and YFSETQ. Unmatched junction bases numbered 16, after V lost 4 bases and J lost 14 bases.

The chain couples TRBV4-1 to TRBJ1-4, with D unresolved. Germline CDR1 reads MGHRA; CDR2 reads YSYEKL. V was cut by 0 bases and J by 0 bases, with 8 bases left in between. The CDR3 extends over 16 amino acids. This chain's CDR3 is CASSQDTQATNEKLFF. In DNA, the CDR3 is TGCGCCAGCAGCCAAGATACCCAAGCAACTAATGAAAAACTGTTTTTT.

CDR3 loop: CAIRPGTGETYEQYF. The DNA for the CDR3 is TGTGCCATCAGGCCGGGGACAGGGGAGACCTACGAGCAGTACTTC. This chain uses TRBV10-3 with TRBJ2-7; TRBD1 agrees at 10 bases. Germline V gene data show CDR1 as ENHRY and CDR2 as SYGVKD. The CDR3 totals 15 residues. J gave up 2 bases and V 6 bases, and 7 bases lay outside the gene matches.

The rearrangement links TRBV28 to TRBJ1-3; 12 bases are a match to TRBD1. The trim removed 4 bases at V and 2 bases at J, leaving 18 bases unmatched. The CDR3 loop spans 21 amino acids. Germline V gene lookup returns CDR1 MDHEN and CDR2 SYDVKM. The chain's CDR3 is CASSSVYGGQGAEKPGNTIYF. The CDR3 bases are TGTGCCAGCAGTTCCGTTTATGGGGGACAGGGGGCGGAGAAGCCTGGAAACACCATATATTTT.

The chain carries TRBV7-2 and TRBJ2-2; 9 nucleotides line up with TRBD2. The CDR3 is 16 residues long. Unmatched junction bases numbered 11, after V lost 6 bases and J lost 6 bases. From germline, CDR1 is SGHTA and CDR2 FQGNSA. The CDR3 spells CASRSLAGMWSGELFF. Written as DNA, the CDR3 is TGTGCCAGCAGGTCCCTAGCGGGAATGTGGTCCGGGGAGCTGTTTTTT.

The rearrangement uses TRBV28 and TRBJ2-5; 7 positions agree with TRBD1. V dropped 5 bases and J dropped 3; count of bases not matched to a gene: 6. Germline loops: CDR1 MDHEN, CDR2 SYDVKM. This CDR3 comprises 14 residues. This CDR3 reads CASSPWTGKETQYF. CDR3 nucleotide sequence: TGTGCCAGCAGTCCCTGGACAGGCAAAGAGACCCAGTACTTC.